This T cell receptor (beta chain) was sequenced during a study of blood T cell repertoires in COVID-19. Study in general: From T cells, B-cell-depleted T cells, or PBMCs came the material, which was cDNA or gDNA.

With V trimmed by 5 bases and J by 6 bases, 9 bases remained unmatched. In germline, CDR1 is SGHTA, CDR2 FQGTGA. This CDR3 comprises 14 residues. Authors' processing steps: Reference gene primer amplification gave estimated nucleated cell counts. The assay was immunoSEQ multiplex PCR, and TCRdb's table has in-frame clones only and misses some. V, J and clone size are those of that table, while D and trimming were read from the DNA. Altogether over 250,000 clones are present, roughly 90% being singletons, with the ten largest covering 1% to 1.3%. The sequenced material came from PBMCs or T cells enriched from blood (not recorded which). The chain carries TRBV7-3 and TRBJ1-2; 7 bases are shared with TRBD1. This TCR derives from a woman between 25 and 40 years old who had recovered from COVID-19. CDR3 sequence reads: CASSPRQGSDGYTF. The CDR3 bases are TGTGCCAGCAGCCCACGACAGGGTTCAGATGGCTACACCTTC.